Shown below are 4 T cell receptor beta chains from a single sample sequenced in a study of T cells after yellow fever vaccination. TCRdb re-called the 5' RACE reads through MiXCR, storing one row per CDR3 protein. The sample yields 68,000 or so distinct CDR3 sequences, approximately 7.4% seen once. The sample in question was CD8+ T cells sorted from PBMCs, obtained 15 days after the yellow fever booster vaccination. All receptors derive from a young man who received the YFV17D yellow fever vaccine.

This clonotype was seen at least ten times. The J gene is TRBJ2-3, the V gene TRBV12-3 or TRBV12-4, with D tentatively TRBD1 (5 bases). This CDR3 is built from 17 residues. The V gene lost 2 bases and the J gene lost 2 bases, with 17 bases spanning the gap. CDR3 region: CASSLIGLGRATDTQYF. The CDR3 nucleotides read TGTGCCAGCAGTTTAATCGGCCTCGGCAGGGCCACAGATACGCAGTATTTT.

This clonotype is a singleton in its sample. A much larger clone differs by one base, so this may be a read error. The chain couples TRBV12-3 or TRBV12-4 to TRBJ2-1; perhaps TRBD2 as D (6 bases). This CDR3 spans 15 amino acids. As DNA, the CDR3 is TGTGCCGGCAGTTTAATCACTAGCAGCTACAATGAGCAGTTCTTC. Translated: CAGSLITSSYNEQFF.

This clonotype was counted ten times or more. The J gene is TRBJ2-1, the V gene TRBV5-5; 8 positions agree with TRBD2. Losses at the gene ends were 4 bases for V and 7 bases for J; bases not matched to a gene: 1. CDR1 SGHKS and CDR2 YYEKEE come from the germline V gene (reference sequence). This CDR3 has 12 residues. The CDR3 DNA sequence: TGTGCCAGCAGCGTAGCGGGAAATGAGCAGTTCTTC. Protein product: CASSVAGNEQFF.

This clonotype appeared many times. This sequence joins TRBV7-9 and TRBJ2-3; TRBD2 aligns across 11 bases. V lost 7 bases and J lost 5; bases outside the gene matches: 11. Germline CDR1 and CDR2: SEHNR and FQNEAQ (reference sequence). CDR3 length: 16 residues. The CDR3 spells CASIGTSGSLGDTQYF. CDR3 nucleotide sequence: TGTGCCAGCATTGGGACTAGCGGATCCCTTGGAGATACGCAGTATTTT.